This T cell receptor (beta chain) was recorded in a study of Graves' ophthalmopathy and Graves' hyperthyroidism. Study-level points and caveats: Most clonotypes expanded in thyroid above 0.001 frequency were present in blood too. Both a roughly 70% sensitivity and a roughly 72% specificity characterized the model's predictions of ophthalmopathy progression.

Amplification of the TCR beta CDR3 regions used RNA transcripts (as template). HTBI primers primed a first-round RT-PCR, and a second-round multiplex PCR followed. TCRdb fed the multiplex PCR reads into MiXCR, producing one record per CDR3 protein. The repertoire consists of just over 600,000 distinct CDR3 sequences, with approximately 22% occurring once and the leading ten covering around 6.5%. This clonotype was detected many times. Its specificity is unknown. None of the included patients had other autoimmune diseases, uncontrolled infections, pregnancy or lactation, as these led to exclusion. The PBMCs had their origin in roughly 9.4 ml of fresh peripheral blood. V was clipped by 2 bases and J by 0 bases, with 5 bases between them. The CDR3 totals 13 residues. Germline V lookup: CDR1 DFQATT, CDR2 SNEGSKA (reference sequence).

This receptor was taken from a woman aged 18-29 years with stable Graves' hyperthyroidism. Some clones in this sample may be carry-over from other donors' samples. Material for sequencing was peripheral blood. The V call is TRBV20-1, the J call TRBJ2-4; no clear D gene. The CDR3 nucleotides read TGCAGTGCTAGAAGGATAGCCAAAAACATTCAGTACTTC. Its translation is CSARRIAKNIQYF.